Listed below are T cell receptor beta chains from one sample, sequenced in a study of naive and memory T cell subsets. From the UMI-ligation and nested PCR reads, TCRdb called clonotypes with MiXCR, one entry per CDR3 protein. Of around 160,000 distinct CDR3 sequences listed, approximately 15% are singletons. Sequencing used naive CD4+ T cells from blood. The receptors shown here come from a human donor in good health. CDR3s include the opening cysteine and the closing phenylalanine or tryptophan. A D gene is named only where the DNA matches it firmly. Size is omitted from some rows. Given values are once, few, many or a class for expanded clones.

V	J	length	size	D	CDR3	DNA
TRBV28	TRBJ2-7	14	.	TRBD2	CASRDPGGSYEQYF	TGTGCCAGCAGGGACCCGGGGGGCTCCTACGAGCAGTACTTC
TRBV7-2	TRBJ2-7	19	.	.	CASSLAGPSQRALGYEQYF	TGTGCCAGCAGCTTAGCAGGACCCTCCCAGCGGGCCTTAGGCTACGAGCAGTACTTC
TRBV28	TRBJ1-1	13	many	.	CASTRDLNTEAFF	TGTGCCAGCACCCGGGACCTTAACACTGAAGCTTTCTTT
TRBV19	TRBJ2-3	16	.	.	CASSLLSSATKHTQYF	TGTGCCAGTAGTCTTCTCTCTAGCGCTACTAAACATACGCAGTATTTT
TRBV27	TRBJ2-5	13	few	.	CASSYLNGETQYF	TGTGCCAGCAGTTACCTAAATGGGGAGACCCAGTACTTC
TRBV10-3	TRBJ2-3	12	few	.	CAIRGSTDTQYF	TGTGCCATCCGCGGGAGCACAGATACGCAGTATTTT
TRBV6-6	TRBJ2-6	15	few	.	CASSEGGSGANVLTF	TGTGCCAGCAGCGAGGGGGGCTCTGGGGCCAACGTCCTGACTTTC
TRBV10-3	TRBJ2-3	16	few	.	CAISESPAPGTDTQYF	TGTGCCATCAGTGAGTCTCCAGCGCCAGGGACAGATACGCAGTATTTT
TRBV5-1	TRBJ2-3	14	few	TRBD1	CASGTGGTSDTQYF	TGCGCCAGCGGGACAGGGGGTACCTCAGATACGCAGTATTTT
TRBV12-5	TRBJ1-1	18	.	TRBD1	CASGFALPPQGVNTEAFF	TGTGCTAGTGGTTTCGCACTCCCCCCCCAGGGGGTGAACACTGAAGCTTTCTTT
TRBV7-9	TRBJ2-3	15	few	.	CASSLGQAETDTQYF	TGTGCCAGCAGCTTAGGACAGGCGGAAACAGATACGCAGTATTTT
TRBV15	TRBJ1-5	12	.	.	CATSRDGQPQHF	TGTGCCACCAGCAGAGATGGTCAGCCCCAGCATTTT
TRBV9	TRBJ2-7	16	few	.	CASSVNREALSYEQYF	TGTGCCAGCAGCGTCAACAGGGAAGCCCTATCCTACGAGCAGTACTTC
TRBV29-1	TRBJ2-7	13	few	.	CSVEDPSSYEQYF	TGCAGCGTTGAAGACCCGTCTAGCTACGAGCAGTACTTC
TRBV30	TRBJ2-1	14	few	.	CAGGTGNSYNEQFF	TGTGCCGGAGGAACAGGCAATTCCTACAATGAGCAGTTCTTC
TRBV3-1	TRBJ2-7	14	.	TRBD2	CASSTLAGAGEQYF	TGTGCCAGCAGCACACTAGCGGGAGCTGGGGAGCAGTACTTC
TRBV28	TRBJ1-4	13	.	.	CASSFGTHEKLFF	TGTGCCAGCAGTTTCGGGACACACGAAAAACTGTTTTTT
TRBV20-1	TRBJ2-1	11	many	.	CSAPIVVEQFF	TGCAGTGCTCCAATAGTCGTGGAGCAGTTCTTC
TRBV19	TRBJ2-2	14	.	.	CASKIGGLTGELFF	TGTGCCAGTAAAATCGGGGGGCTGACCGGGGAGCTGTTTTTT
TRBV6-1	TRBJ2-7	15	.	.	CASRALLRATYEQYF	TGTGCCAGCCGGGCCCTCCTTCGTGCGACCTACGAGCAGTACTTC
TRBV4-1	TRBJ2-2	14	.	TRBD2	CASSQERGDGELFF	TGCGCCAGCAGCCAAGAACGGGGGGACGGGGAGCTGTTTTTT
TRBV15	TRBJ1-1	13	many	.	CATSRGGNTEAFF	TGTGCCACCAGCAGAGGAGGTAACACTGAAGCTTTCTTT
TRBV10-2	TRBJ2-3	16	.	TRBD2	CASSEWTSGREDTQYF	TGCGCCAGCAGTGAGTGGACTAGCGGGAGGGAAGATACGCAGTATTTT
TRBV7-2	TRBJ2-3	13	few	.	CASSWNGGDTQYF	TGTGCCAGCAGCTGGAATGGGGGTGATACGCAGTATTTT
TRBV3-1	TRBJ2-1	19	.	TRBD2	CASSPRVLVAGGNNNEQFF	TGTGCCAGCAGCCCGCGTGTGTTGGTAGCGGGAGGAAACAACAATGAGCAGTTCTTC
TRBV5-1	TRBJ2-3	16	.	TRBD2	CASSSSSGSGPDTQYF	TGCGCCAGCAGCTCCTCTAGCGGGAGTGGCCCAGATACGCAGTATTTT
TRBV7-8	TRBJ1-5	17	few	.	CASSFRGASDSNQPQHF	TGTGCCAGCAGCTTTCGGGGTGCCTCGGATAGCAATCAGCCCCAGCATTTT
TRBV20-1	TRBJ1-6	15	.	.	CSAGAVSSYNSPLHF	TGCAGTGCTGGGGCAGTGAGCTCCTATAATTCACCCCTCCACTTT
TRBV7-8	TRBJ1-2	13	.	.	CASSPNSLGGYTF	TGTGCCAGCAGCCCAAACAGTTTAGGAGGCTACACCTTC
TRBV12-3/TRBV12-4	TRBJ2-3	19	.	TRBD2	CASSRPKAGTSVVQDTQYF	TGTGCCAGCAGCCGCCCTAAAGCCGGGACTAGCGTCGTTCAGGATACGCAGTATTTT
TRBV12-3/TRBV12-4	TRBJ1-5	12	.	.	CASSHRDQPQHF	TGTGCCAGCAGCCACAGGGATCAGCCCCAGCATTTT
TRBV5-1	TRBJ2-7	13	many	.	CASSLWDQREQYF	TGCGCCAGCAGCTTGTGGGACCAGAGGGAGCAGTACTTC
TRBV2	TRBJ1-1	15	few	.	CASSEAWQGQWGAFF	TGTGCCAGCAGTGAAGCCTGGCAGGGACAATGGGGAGCTTTCTTT
TRBV28	TRBJ2-7	12	many	.	CASGIVGYEQYF	TGTGCCTCCGGGATTGTCGGCTACGAGCAGTACTTC
TRBV18	TRBJ2-7	12	few	.	CASSPRGYEQYF	TGTGCCAGCTCACCCCGGGGGTACGAGCAGTACTTC
TRBV20-1	TRBJ2-7	15	few	.	CSAIPLGGVSYEQYF	TGCAGTGCTATTCCTCTAGGGGGAGTCTCCTACGAGCAGTACTTC
TRBV6-6	TRBJ1-5	17	.	.	CASSYSWGGDSNQPQHF	TGTGCCAGCAGTTACTCATGGGGGGGGGATAGCAATCAGCCCCAGCATTTT
TRBV4-1	TRBJ2-5	14	.	.	CASSQWGELETQYF	TGCGCCAGCAGCCAGTGGGGCGAATTAGAGACCCAGTACTTC
TRBV12-3/TRBV12-4	TRBJ1-5	16	few	.	CASSFMGRASNQPQHF	TGTGCCAGCAGTTTTATGGGGCGGGCTAGCAATCAGCCCCAGCATTTT
TRBV5-6	TRBJ2-1	17	few	TRBD2	CASSPGGPGGVYNEQFF	TGTGCCAGCAGCCCAGGCGGCCCCGGGGGGGTATACAATGAGCAGTTCTTC
TRBV6-6	TRBJ2-3	16	few	.	CASSYSPAMSRDTQYF	TGTGCCAGCAGTTACTCTCCGGCCATGAGCAGGGATACGCAGTATTTT
TRBV29-1	TRBJ2-1	15	few	TRBD2	CSFGPLAGGPNEQFF	TGCAGCTTTGGCCCGCTAGCGGGAGGGCCTAATGAGCAGTTCTTC
TRBV6-5	TRBJ2-1	12	.	TRBD1	CASSTGGLEQFF	TGTGCCAGCAGCACAGGGGGTCTAGAGCAGTTCTTC
TRBV3-1	TRBJ2-7	15	once	TRBD1	CASSLPGQGSYEQYF	TGTGCCAGCAGCCTTCCCGGACAGGGGAGCTACGAGCAGTACTTC
TRBV5-4	TRBJ1-1	14	.	.	CASSLASGLSEAFF	TGTGCCAGCAGCTTGGCCTCAGGTTTATCAGAGGCTTTCTTT